This T cell receptor beta chain stems from a study of tumor and adjacent non-tumor tissue in lung cancer. Whole-study context: There were fewer than 15 adenocarcinoma, 2 squamous cell carcinoma and 1 small cell lung cancer cases.

The library came from three nested PCR rounds adapted from ARM-PCR protocols. TCRdb reprocessed the multiplex PCR reads with MiXCR, giving one entry per CDR3 protein. Among about 90,000 distinct CDR3 sequences, around 76% were seen once, and the ten largest hold less than 25%. The template was RNA from unsorted bulk tissue. This non-tumor lung sample came from over 3 cm beyond the tumor edge. This CDR3 is built from 13 residues. Germline-derived CDR1 and CDR2 are MRHNA and SNTAGT. The V and J ends lost 6 bases and 5 bases, in that order; junction bases with no gene match: 4. Study findings and constraints: Normal lung showed higher cumulative top 100 clone frequency than tumor. Shorter survival was associated with higher TCR diversity in tumors.

This clonotype came up many times. What it recognizes is unknown. Sequenced material: distant non-tumor lung tissue. The TCR comes from a woman in her forties or fifties with non-small cell lung cancer. This chain joins TRBV6-4 and TRBJ2-1, with 7 nucleotides matching TRBD1. In nucleotides, the CDR3 is TGTGCCAGCAGCGCACAGGGGAACAATGAGCAGTTCTTC. This encodes CASSAQGNNEQFF.